Below, 23 T cell receptor beta chains from the same sample are listed, as sequenced in a study of T cell changes during pregnancy in multiple sclerosis. Some clones are missing from TCRdb's copy, which holds only in-frame ones; the method was immunoSEQ multiplex PCR. Of 40,000 to 60,000 clones in the sample, 80% to 95% were seen once. Here the sequenced sample was peripheral blood, taken after pregnancy. These receptors originate from a female donor with multiple sclerosis, enrolled in a pregnancy study.

The V gene is TRBV21-1, the J gene TRBJ2-3; the D call of TRBD2 is as the table states it, not checked on the DNA. TRBV21-1 is a recognized pseudogene. The CDR3 extends over 18 amino acids. DNA for the CDR3: TGTGCCAGCAGCAAAGCTTCTCCTGGCGGGGGGTGCACAGATACGCAGTATTTT. Encoded protein: CASSKASPGGGCTDTQYF.

The CDR3 nucleotides read TGTGCCAGCAGTTTGGACATCAGGAACACTGAAGCTTTCTTT. It codes for CASSLDIRNTEAFF. This sequence joins TRBV27 and TRBJ1-1; TRBD1 might be the D (5 bases). The CDR3 covers 14 residues. Trimming left V 3 bases short and J 1 base short, with 9 bases between. The germline V gene encodes CDR1 MNHEY and CDR2 SMNVEV (reference sequence).

This clone has only one observation. The V call is TRBV6-6, the J call TRBJ2-7; 12 bases agree with TRBD1. J gave up 6 bases and V 6 bases, and 9 bases lay outside the gene matches. The CDR3 is made up of 15 amino acids. Germline CDR1 and CDR2: MNHNY and SVGAGI (reference sequence). The CDR3 bases are TGTGCCAGCAGGCTCCTGGGACAGGGGGCTGGCGAGCAGTACTTC. It yields the protein CASRLLGQGAGEQYF.

The chain is built from TRBV7-3 and TRBJ1-3; no clear D gene. Germline loops: CDR1 SGHTA, CDR2 FQGTGA. The CDR3 is 13 amino acids. V dropped 6 bases and J dropped 0 bases, with 6 bases sitting between them. Here the CDR3 reads CASRASSGNTIYF. The CDR3 DNA reads TGTGCCAGCAGGGCTAGCTCTGGAAACACCATATATTTT.

The chain recombines TRBV9 with TRBJ2-3; 9 bases are a match to TRBD2. Losses at the gene ends were 0 bases for V and 2 bases for J; bases not matched to a gene: 10. The CDR3 runs to 18 residues. Germline assignment: CDR1 SGDLS and CDR2 YYNGEE. For the CDR3, the DNA is TGTGCCAGCAGCGTAGCTGGGGGTAGCGGGGGCCTCACAGATACGCAGTATTTT. Residues: CASSVAGGSGGLTDTQYF.

This clone was detected only once. J is TRBJ1-2 and V is TRBV29-1; D might be TRBD1 (6 bases). The ends were cut back, 4 bases at V and 8 bases at J, with 26 bases in the middle. Germline-derived CDR1 and CDR2 are SQVTM and ANQGSEA. The CDR3 has 16 amino acids. Here the CDR3 reads CSVVPRLTGPAKGYTF. In DNA form, the CDR3 reads TGCAGCGTTGTCCCAAGACTGACAGGCCCGGCTAAGGGCTACACCTTC.

CDR3 sequence (DNA): TGTGCCAGCAGCTTGAATTTAGACACTGAAGCTTTCTTT. Encoded protein: CASSLNLDTEAFF. The chain recombines TRBV5-8 with TRBJ1-1; D is unresolved. The CDR3 loop spans 13 amino acids. Per germline, CDR1 SGHTS and CDR2 YDEGEE. Trimming pared 1 base from V and 3 bases from J, leaving 7 bases between. Based on the CDR3 plus reference TRBV5-8 and TRBJ1-1, the full variable domain is EAGVTQSPTHLIKTRGQQATLRCSPISGHTSVYWYQQALGLGLQFLLWYDEGEERNRGNFPPRFSGRQFPNYSSELNVNALELEDSALYLCASSLNLDTEAFFGQGTRLTVV.

V gene TRBV9 combines with J gene TRBJ2-3; D not resolved. The V gene lost 4 bases and the J gene lost 1 base, with 4 bases spanning the gap. This CDR3 has 12 residues. Per germline, CDR1 SGDLS and CDR2 YYNGEE. As DNA, the CDR3 is TGTGCCAGCAGCCCTCGCACAGATACGCAGTATTTT. Protein sequence: CASSPRTDTQYF. The variable domain in full, completed from reference TRBV9 and TRBJ2-3, reads DSGVTQTPKHLITATGQRVTLRCSPRSGDLSVYWYQQSLDQGLQFLIQYYNGEERAKGNILERFSAQQFPDLHSELNLSSLELGDSALYFCASSPRTDTQYFGPGTRLTVL.

The chain combines TRBV19 with TRBJ2-7; TRBD1 matches 7 bases. Losses at the gene ends were 5 bases for V and 3 bases for J; bases not matched to a gene: 7. The CDR3 loop spans 14 amino acids. Looked up from germline, CDR1 is LNHDA and CDR2 is SQIVND (reference sequence). This chain's CDR3 is CASSAQGTSYEQYF. The CDR3 region has the DNA TGTGCCAGTAGTGCACAGGGGACAAGCTACGAGCAGTACTTC.

CDR3 bases: TGTGCTAGTGGTTTTGGGGGACAGGTCCACGAGCAGTACTTC. Protein product: CASGFGGQVHEQYF. This chain connects TRBV12-5 to TRBJ2-7; 8 bases align to TRBD1. The CDR3 spans 14 residues. Germline-derived CDR1 and CDR2 are LGHNT and FRNRAP. V lost 3 bases, J lost 5 bases, and 6 bases stayed unmatched.

This sequence joins TRBV27 and TRBJ2-3; D is possibly TRBD2 (6 bases). The CDR3 contains 15 residues. Per germline, CDR1 MNHEY and CDR2 SMNVEV (reference sequence). V was clipped by 3 bases and J by 3 bases, with 13 bases between them. The CDR3 coding sequence is TGTGCCAGCAGTTTTCCGGGGGAAGGTACAGATACGCAGTATTTT. Translating it yields CASSFPGEGTDTQYF.

The J gene is TRBJ2-3, the V gene TRBV7-2; 7 bases map to TRBD2. CDR3 length: 13 amino acids. Germline trimming cut 2 bases from V and 6 bases from J; bases unmatched to any gene: 2. CDR1 is SGHTA, CDR2 FQGNSA, per germline. CDR3 DNA: TGTGCCAGCAGCTTACGGCGGGGGGATACGCAGTATTTT. It codes for CASSLRRGDTQYF.

The chain uses TRBV6-1 and TRBJ1-2; a possible D gene is TRBD1 (6 bases). Trimming removed 1 base at V and 8 bases at J, with 11 bases between. Germline CDR1 MNHNS, CDR2 SASEGT. The CDR3 is 13 residues long. CDR3 sequence (DNA): TGTGCCAGCAGTGAAGGACAGGTTCTGGGCTACACCTTC. The encoded protein is CASSEGQVLGYTF.

The genes are TRBV7-2 and TRBJ2-2; 8 bases map to TRBD2. V was pared by 3 bases and J by 6 bases, with 9 bases of the junction left unmatched. The CDR3 totals 16 residues. Looked up from germline, CDR1 is SGHTA and CDR2 is FQGNSA. CDR3 in DNA: TGTGCCAGCAGCTTTAGAAGCGGGGGTTCCGCCGGGGAGCTGTTTTTT. As protein: CASSFRSGGSAGELFF.

The CDR3 spells CASSPPGEDTQYF. The DNA for the CDR3 is TGTGCCAGCAGCCCCCCGGGAGAAGATACGCAGTATTTT. The chain employs TRBV6-6 and TRBJ2-3; D possibly corresponds to TRBD2 (6 bases). The CDR3 loop spans 13 amino acids. In germline, CDR1 is MNHNY, CDR2 SVGAGI (reference sequence). The germline V and J ends were trimmed by 6 bases and 5 bases, with 12 bases remaining between them.

V is TRBV7-9 and J is TRBJ1-5; a possible D gene is TRBD1 (5 bases). This CDR3 is 13 amino acids long. Looked up from germline, CDR1 is SEHNR and CDR2 is FQNEAQ (reference sequence). The germline V and J ends were trimmed by 9 bases and 7 bases, with 16 bases remaining between them. The CDR3 region is CASQSGLGQPQHF. DNA for the CDR3: TGTGCCAGTCAGTCAGGGTTAGGACAGCCCCAGCATTTT.

This clone was recorded only once. J is TRBJ2-7 and V is TRBV18; TRBD2 aligns across 12 bases. The CDR3 totals 17 residues. Germline V CDR1 and CDR2: KGHSH, LQKENI. The J segment lost 0 bases and the V segment lost 5 bases, leaving 8 bases of the junction unmatched. CDR3: CASSSTSSGGVSYEQYF. CDR3 DNA: TGTGCCAGCTCATCTACCTCTAGCGGGGGGGTCTCCTACGAGCAGTACTTC.

CDR3 DNA sequence: TGTGCCAGCAGCCCTTACAGGTACTATGGCTACACCTTC. It yields the protein CASSPYRYYGYTF. The gene calls are TRBV14 and TRBJ1-2; D is perhaps TRBD1 (5 bases). Trimming took 4 bases from V and 3 from J, leaving 9 bases between them. The length of the CDR3 is 13 residues. Germline V gives CDR1 SGHDN, CDR2 FVKESK.

V and J are TRBV7-6 and TRBJ1-2, with D possibly matching TRBD1 (6 bases). CDR1 and CDR2 (germline): SGHVS, FNYEAQ. The CDR3 length is 15 residues. Trimming removed 1 base from V and 8 bases from J, with 17 bases in between. CDR3 coding DNA: TGTGCCAGCAGCTTAGTGAGTAGCGGGGGCGGAGGCTACACCTTC. Residues: CASSLVSSGGGGYTF.

The CDR3 reads CASSPDRGGTEAFF. CDR3 in DNA: TGTGCCAGCTCACCCGACAGGGGTGGCACTGAAGCTTTCTTT. The chain has TRBV18 and TRBJ1-1, with TRBD1 matching over 8 bases. With 3 bases clipped from V and 4 bases from J, the junction kept 4 bases outside the gene matches. Per germline, CDR1 KGHSH and CDR2 LQKENI. CDR3 length equals 14 residues.

As to this clone: At one boundary the junction diverges from the germline segment, which might be a read error. The chain carries TRBV7-7 and TRBJ2-1, with D unclear. The length of the CDR3 is 13 residues. Germline V CDR1 and CDR2: SSHAT, FNYEAQ (reference sequence). CDR3 loop: CASSLAGGNEQFF. The CDR3 bases are TGTGCTAGCAGCTTAGCCGGCGGCAATGAGCAGTTCTTC.

The J gene is TRBJ2-4, the V gene TRBV7-2; weak D call: TRBD2 (6 bases). The germline CDR1 and CDR2 sequences are SGHTA and FQGNSA. This CDR3 region has 14 residues. Trimming shortened V by 6 bases and J by 8 bases, and 17 bases separated the two germline ends. CDR3: CASSGGWYTDIQYF. CDR3 nucleotides: TGTGCCAGCAGTGGGGGGTGGTACACCGACATTCAGTACTTC.

CDR3 DNA sequence: TGCGCCAGCAGCTTGGGGGGAGGGGAGCAGTACTTC. This sequence encodes CASSLGGGEQYF. The chain couples TRBV5-1 to TRBJ2-7; 7 nucleotides align to TRBD2. Trimming at V came to 0 bases and at J to 7 bases, leaving 1 base not matched to a gene. This CDR3 comprises 12 residues. From germline, CDR1 is SGHRS and CDR2 YFSETQ.